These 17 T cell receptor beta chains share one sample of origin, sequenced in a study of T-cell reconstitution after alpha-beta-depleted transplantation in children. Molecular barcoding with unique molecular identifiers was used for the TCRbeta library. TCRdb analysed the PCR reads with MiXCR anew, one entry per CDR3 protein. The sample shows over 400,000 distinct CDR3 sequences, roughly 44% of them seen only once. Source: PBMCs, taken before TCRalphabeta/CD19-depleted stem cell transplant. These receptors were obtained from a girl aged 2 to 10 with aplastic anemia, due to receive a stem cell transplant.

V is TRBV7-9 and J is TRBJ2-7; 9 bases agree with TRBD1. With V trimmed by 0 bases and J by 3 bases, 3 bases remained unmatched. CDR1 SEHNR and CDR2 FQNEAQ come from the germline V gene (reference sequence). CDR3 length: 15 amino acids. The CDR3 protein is CASSLAGTGLYEQYF. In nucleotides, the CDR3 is TGTGCCAGCAGCTTAGCGGGGACAGGGCTCTACGAGCAGTACTTC. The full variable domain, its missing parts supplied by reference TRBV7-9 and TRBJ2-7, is DTGVSQNPRHKITKRGQNVTFRCDPISEHNRLYWYRQTLGQGPEFLTYFQNEAQLEKSRLLSDRFSAERPKGSFSTLEIQRTEQGDSAMYLCASSLAGTGLYEQYFGPGTRLTVT.

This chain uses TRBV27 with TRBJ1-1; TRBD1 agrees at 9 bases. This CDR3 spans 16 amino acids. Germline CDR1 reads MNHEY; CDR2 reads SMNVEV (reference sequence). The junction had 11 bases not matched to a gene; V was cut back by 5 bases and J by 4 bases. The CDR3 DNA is TGTGCCAGCAGTCTCCCCCCATCGACAGGGGGCACTGAAGCTTTCTTT. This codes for CASSLPPSTGGTEAFF.

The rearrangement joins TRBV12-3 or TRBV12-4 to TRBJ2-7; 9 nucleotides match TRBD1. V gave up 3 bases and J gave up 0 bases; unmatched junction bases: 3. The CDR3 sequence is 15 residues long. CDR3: CASSFGQGSSYEQYF. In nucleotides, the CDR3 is TGTGCCAGCAGTTTTGGACAGGGGAGCTCCTACGAGCAGTACTTC.

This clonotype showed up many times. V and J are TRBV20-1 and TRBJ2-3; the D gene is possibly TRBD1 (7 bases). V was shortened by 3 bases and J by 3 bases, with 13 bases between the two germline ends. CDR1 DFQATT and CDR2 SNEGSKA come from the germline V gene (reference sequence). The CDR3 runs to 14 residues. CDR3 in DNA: TGCAGTGCTAGGAAGACAGGGAGGACAGATACGCAGTATTTT. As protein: CSARKTGRTDTQYF.

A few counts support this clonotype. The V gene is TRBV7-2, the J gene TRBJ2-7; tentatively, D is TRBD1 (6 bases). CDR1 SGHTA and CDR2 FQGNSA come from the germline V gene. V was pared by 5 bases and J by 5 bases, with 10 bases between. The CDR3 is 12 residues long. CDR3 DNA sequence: TGTGCCAGCAGCAAACAGGGTAACGAGCAGTACTTC. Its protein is CASSKQGNEQYF.

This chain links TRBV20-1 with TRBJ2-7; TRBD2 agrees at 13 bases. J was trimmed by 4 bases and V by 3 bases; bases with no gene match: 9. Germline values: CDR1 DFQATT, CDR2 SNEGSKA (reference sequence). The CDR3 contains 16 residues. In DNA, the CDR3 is TGCAGTGCTAGTAAGGGACTAGCGGGACGGTATTACGAGCAGTACTTC. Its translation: CSASKGLAGRYYEQYF.

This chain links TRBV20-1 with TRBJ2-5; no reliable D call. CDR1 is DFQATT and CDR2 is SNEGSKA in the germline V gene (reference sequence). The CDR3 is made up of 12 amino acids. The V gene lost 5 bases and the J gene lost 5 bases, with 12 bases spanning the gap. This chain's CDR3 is CSASTQLETQYF. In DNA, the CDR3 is TGCAGTGCTTCGACTCAACTGGAGACCCAGTACTTC.

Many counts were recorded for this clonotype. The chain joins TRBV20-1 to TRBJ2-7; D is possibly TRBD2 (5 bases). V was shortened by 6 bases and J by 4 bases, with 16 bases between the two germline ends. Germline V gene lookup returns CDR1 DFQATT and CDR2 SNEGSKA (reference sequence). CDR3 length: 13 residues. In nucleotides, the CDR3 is TGCAGTGCGAGGACTTCGTTGAGGTACGAGCAGTACTTC. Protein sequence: CSARTSLRYEQYF.

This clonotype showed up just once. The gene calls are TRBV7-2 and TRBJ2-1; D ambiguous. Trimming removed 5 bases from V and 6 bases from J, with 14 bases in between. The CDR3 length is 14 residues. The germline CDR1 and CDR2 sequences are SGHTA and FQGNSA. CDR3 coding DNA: TGTGCCAGCAGCCTTCCTAGACCCCGCAATGAGCAGTTCTTC. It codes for CASSLPRPRNEQFF.

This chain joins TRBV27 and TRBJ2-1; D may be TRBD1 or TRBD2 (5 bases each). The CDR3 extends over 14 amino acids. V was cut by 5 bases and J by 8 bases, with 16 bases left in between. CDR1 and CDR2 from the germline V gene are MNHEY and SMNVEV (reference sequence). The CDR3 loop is CASSLSPGAHEQFF. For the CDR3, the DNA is TGTGCCAGCAGTCTCTCACCCGGGGCACATGAGCAGTTCTTC.

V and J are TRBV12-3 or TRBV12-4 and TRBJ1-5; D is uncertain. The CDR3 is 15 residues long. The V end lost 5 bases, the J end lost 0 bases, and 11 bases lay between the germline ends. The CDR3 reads CASSRTDLSNQPQHF. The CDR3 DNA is TGTGCCAGCAGTCGGACGGACCTTAGCAATCAGCCCCAGCATTTT.

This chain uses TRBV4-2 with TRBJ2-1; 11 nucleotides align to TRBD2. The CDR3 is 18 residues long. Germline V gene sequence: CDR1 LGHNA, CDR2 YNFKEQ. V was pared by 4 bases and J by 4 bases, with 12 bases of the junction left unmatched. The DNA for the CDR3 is TGTGCCAGCAGCCCCGGTACTAGCGGGAGTTATTGGTACAATGAGCAGTTCTTC. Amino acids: CASSPGTSGSYWYNEQFF.

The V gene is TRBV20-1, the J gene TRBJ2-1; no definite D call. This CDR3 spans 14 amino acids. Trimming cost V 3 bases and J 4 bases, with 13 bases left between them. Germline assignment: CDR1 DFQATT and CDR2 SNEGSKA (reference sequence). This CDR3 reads CSASRARAYNEQFF. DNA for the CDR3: TGCAGTGCTAGTCGCGCGAGAGCTTACAATGAGCAGTTCTTC.

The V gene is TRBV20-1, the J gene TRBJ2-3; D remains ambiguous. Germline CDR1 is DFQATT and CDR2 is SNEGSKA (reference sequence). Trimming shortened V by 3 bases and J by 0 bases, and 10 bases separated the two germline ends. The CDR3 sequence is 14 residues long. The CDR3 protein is CSARWLGSTDTQYF. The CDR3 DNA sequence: TGCAGTGCTAGGTGGCTAGGGAGCACAGATACGCAGTATTTT.

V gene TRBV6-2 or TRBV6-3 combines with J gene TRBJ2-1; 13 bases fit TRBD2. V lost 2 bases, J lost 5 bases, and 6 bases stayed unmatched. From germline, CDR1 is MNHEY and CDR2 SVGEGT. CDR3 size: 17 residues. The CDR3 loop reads CASSYRTGLAGDNEQFF. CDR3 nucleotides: TGTGCCAGCAGTTACCGAACCGGACTAGCGGGAGACAATGAGCAGTTCTTC.

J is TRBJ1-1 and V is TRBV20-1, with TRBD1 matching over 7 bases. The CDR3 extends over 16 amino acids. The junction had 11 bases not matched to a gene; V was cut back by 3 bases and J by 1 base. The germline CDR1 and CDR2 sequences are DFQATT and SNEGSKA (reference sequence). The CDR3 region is CSARRTGVTSNTEAFF. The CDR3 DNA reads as TGCAGTGCTAGGCGTACAGGGGTTACCTCGAACACTGAAGCTTTCTTT.

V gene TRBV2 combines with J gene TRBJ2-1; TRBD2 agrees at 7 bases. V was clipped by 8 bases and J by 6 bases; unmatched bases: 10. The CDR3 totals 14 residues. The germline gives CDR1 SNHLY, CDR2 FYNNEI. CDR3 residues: CASGGEGAFNEQFF. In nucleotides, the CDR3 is TGTGCCAGCGGCGGGGAGGGCGCCTTCAATGAGCAGTTCTTC.